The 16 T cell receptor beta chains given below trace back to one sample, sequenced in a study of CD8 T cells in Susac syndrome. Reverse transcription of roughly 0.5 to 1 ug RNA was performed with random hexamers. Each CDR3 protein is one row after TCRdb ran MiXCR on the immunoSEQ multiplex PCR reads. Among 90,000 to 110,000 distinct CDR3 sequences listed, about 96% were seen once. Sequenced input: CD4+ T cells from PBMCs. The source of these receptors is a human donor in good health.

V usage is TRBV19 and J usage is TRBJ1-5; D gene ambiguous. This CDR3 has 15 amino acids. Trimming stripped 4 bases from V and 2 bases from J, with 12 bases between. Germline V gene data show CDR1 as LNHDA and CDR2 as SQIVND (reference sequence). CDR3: CASSRIIYGNQPQHF. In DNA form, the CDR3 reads TGTGCCAGTAGTAGAATCATTTATGGCAATCAGCCCCAGCATTTT.

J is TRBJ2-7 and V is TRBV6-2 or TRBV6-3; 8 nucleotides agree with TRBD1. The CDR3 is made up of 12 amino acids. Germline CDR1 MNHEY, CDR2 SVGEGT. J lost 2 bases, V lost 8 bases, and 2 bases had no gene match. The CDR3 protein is CASGDRTYEQYF. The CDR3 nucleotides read TGTGCCAGCGGGGACAGGACCTACGAGCAGTACTTC.

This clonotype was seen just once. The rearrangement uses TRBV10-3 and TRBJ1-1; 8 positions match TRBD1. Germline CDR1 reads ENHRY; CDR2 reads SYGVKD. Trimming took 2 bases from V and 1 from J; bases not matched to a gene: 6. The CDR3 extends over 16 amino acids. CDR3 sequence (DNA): TGTGCCATCAGTGAGCCCAGGGGGCTGGGGAACACTGAAGCTTTCTTT. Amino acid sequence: CAISEPRGLGNTEAFF.

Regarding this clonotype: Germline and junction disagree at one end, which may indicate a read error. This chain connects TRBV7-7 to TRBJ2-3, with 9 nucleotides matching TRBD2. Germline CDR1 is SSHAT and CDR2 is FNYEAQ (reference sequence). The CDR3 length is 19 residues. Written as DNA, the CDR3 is TGTGCTAGCAGCTTAGGGGTGAAGTGGCTAGCGGGATGCACAGATACGCAGTATTTT. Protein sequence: CASSLGVKWLAGCTDTQYF. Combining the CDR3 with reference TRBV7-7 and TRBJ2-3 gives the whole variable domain GAGVSQSPRYKVTKRGQDVTLRCDPISSHATLYWYQQALGQGPEFLTYFNYEAQPDKSGLPSDRFSAERPEGSISTLTIQRTEQRDSAMYRCASSLGVKWLAGCTDTQYFGPGTRLTVL.

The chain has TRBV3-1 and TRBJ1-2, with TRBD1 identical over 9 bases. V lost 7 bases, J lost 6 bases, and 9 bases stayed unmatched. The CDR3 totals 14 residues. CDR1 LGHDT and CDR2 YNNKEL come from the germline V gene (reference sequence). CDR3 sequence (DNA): TGTGCCAGCAAGCACAGGGGGCTATCGGATGGCTACACCTTC. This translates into CASKHRGLSDGYTF.

CDR3 loop: CASTQWAKETQYF. The CDR3 DNA sequence: TGTGCCAGCACCCAATGGGCAAAAGAGACCCAGTACTTC. The V and J genes are TRBV11-2 and TRBJ2-5; D remains unclear. The germline V gene encodes CDR1 SGHAT and CDR2 FQNNGV. The CDR3 spans 13 residues. V lost 7 bases and J lost 3, with 12 bases in between.

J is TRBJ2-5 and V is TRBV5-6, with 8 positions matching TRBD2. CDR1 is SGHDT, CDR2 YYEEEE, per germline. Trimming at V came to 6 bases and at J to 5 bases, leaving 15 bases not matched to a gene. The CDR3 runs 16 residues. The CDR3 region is CASTLSQRGSVETQYF. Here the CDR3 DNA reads TGTGCCAGCACCCTGTCGCAGCGGGGGAGTGTGGAGACCCAGTACTTC.

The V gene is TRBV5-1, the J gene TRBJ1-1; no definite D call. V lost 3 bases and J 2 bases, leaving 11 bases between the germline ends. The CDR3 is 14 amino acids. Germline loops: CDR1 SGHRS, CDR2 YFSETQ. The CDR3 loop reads CASSSKPPNTEAFF. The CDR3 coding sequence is TGCGCCAGCAGCTCCAAGCCGCCCAACACTGAAGCTTTCTTT.

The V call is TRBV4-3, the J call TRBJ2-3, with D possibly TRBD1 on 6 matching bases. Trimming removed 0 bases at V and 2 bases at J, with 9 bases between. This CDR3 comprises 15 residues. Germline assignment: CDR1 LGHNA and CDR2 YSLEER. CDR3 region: CASSQEGGTTDTQYF. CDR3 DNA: TGCGCCAGCAGCCAAGAAGGGGGAACCACAGATACGCAGTATTTT.

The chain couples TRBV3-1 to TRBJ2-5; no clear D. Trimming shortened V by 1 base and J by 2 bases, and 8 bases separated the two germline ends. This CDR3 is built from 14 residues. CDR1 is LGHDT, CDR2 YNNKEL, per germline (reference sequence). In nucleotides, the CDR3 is TGTGCCAGCAGCCAAGGAGTGGGGCAAGAGACCCAGTACTTC. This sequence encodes CASSQGVGQETQYF.

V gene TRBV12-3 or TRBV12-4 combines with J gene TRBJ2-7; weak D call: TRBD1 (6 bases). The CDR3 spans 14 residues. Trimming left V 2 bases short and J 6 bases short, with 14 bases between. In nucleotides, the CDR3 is TGTGCCAGCAGTTTACAACAGGGAGTTACCGAGCAGTACTTC. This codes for CASSLQQGVTEQYF.

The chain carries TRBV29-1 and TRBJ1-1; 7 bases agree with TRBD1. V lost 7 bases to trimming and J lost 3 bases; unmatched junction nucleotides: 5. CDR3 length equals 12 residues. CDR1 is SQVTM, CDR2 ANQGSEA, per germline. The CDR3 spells CSGTRGDTEAFF. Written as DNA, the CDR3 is TGCAGCGGCACCAGGGGGGACACTGAAGCTTTCTTT.

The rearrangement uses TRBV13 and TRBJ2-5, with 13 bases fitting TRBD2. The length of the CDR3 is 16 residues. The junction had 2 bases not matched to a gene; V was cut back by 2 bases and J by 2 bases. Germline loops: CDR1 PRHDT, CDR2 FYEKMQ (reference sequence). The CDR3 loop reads CASSLQGLAGQETQYF. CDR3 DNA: TGTGCCAGCAGCTTACAGGGACTAGCGGGACAAGAGACCCAGTACTTC.

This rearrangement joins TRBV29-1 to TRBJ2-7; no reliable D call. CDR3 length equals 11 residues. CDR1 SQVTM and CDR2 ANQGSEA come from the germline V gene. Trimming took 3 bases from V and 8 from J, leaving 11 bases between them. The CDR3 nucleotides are TGCAGCGTTGAGGATTCCTCGAAGCAGTACTTC. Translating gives CSVEDSSKQYF.

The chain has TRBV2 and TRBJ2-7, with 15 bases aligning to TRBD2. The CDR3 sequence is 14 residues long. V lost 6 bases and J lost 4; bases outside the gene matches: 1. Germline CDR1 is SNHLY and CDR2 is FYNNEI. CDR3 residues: CASRGLAGGYEQYF. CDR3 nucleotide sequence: TGTGCCAGCAGAGGACTAGCGGGAGGGTACGAGCAGTACTTC.

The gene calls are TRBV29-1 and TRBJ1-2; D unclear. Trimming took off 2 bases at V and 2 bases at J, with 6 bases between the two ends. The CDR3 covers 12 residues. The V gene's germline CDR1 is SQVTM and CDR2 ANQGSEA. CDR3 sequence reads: CSVESRNYGYTF. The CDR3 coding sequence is TGCAGCGTTGAATCCCGAAACTATGGCTACACCTTC. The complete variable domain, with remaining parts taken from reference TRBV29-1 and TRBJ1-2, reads SAVISQKPSRDICQRGTSLTIQCQVDSQVTMMFWYRQQPGQSLTLIATANQGSEATYESGFVIDKFPISRPNLTFSTLTVSNMSPEDSSIYLCSVESRNYGYTFGSGTRLTVV.